These 27 T cell receptor beta chains were sequenced from one sample in a study of blood T cells in healthy people across ages (dated by TCRdb to 2014 to 2015). The library was prepared using 5' RACE. The sequencing machine was an Illumina HiSeq 2500. A second about 7 to 11 cycle PCR used a sample-barcoded 5' primer and a J-beta primer mix. Starting from the raw public reads, TCRdb applied fastp trimming at Q25, assembled clones with MiXCR and retained in-frame beta chains. Each CDR3 protein gets just one entry, which takes the most common genes and DNA from the rows behind it. For this sample there are some 920,000 distinct CDR3 sequences; just over 50% appear just once. The ten largest clones represent about 22% of the sample. Sequencing was done on a sample of blood. These receptor sequences come from an older woman in good health.

This CDR3 is CSVRATTDTQYF. The CDR3 region has the DNA TGCAGCGTTCGGGCTACCACAGATACGCAGTATTTT. V and J are TRBV29-1 and TRBJ2-3; D gene uncertain. The germline gives CDR1 SQVTM, CDR2 ANQGSEA. Trimming removed 5 bases from V and 2 bases from J, with 8 bases in between. This CDR3 is 12 amino acids long.

The chain links TRBV29-1 to TRBJ1-1; possible D gene TRBD1, 5 bases. This CDR3 has 13 residues. Germline loops: CDR1 SQVTM, CDR2 ANQGSEA. The V end lost 4 bases, the J end lost 1 base, and 10 bases lay between the germline ends. DNA for the CDR3: TGCAGCGTTGGAGCAGGGAAGAACACTGAAGCTTTCTTT. Its protein is CSVGAGKNTEAFF.

The chain links TRBV11-2 to TRBJ1-6, with D perhaps TRBD1 (6 bases). This CDR3 spans 14 amino acids. Deletions cut 0 bases from V and 9 bases from J, with 9 bases between. Germline CDR1 reads SGHAT; CDR2 reads FQNNGV. The CDR3 loop reads CASSLDTGFSPLHF. CDR3 in DNA: TGTGCCAGCAGCTTAGATACAGGGTTTTCACCCCTCCACTTT.

The chain recombines TRBV6-6 with TRBJ2-2, with D perhaps matching TRBD1 or TRBD2 (5 bases each). The germline gives CDR1 MNHNY, CDR2 SVGAGI (reference sequence). The CDR3 contains 15 residues. V was trimmed by 6 bases and J by 1 base, leaving 12 bases between them. The CDR3 nucleotides are TGTGCCAGCAGGGGGGATGGGGTGAACACCGGGGAGCTGTTTTTT. Translated, it gives CASRGDGVNTGELFF.

This rearrangement joins TRBV29-1 to TRBJ2-3; maybe TRBD2 (5 bases). Germline V CDR1 and CDR2: SQVTM, ANQGSEA. This CDR3 contains 13 residues. Trimming took off 1 base at V and 1 base at J, with 6 bases between the two ends. The CDR3 region is CSVEVRGTDTQYF. The CDR3 DNA reads as TGCAGCGTTGAAGTGAGGGGCACAGATACGCAGTATTTT.

This clonotype was observed a single time. The chain links TRBV7-2 to TRBJ2-5; 13 bases agree with TRBD2. The J call may be incorrect, as the DNA end agrees better with TRBJ2-7. Germline CDR1 is SGHTA and CDR2 is FQGNSA. The CDR3 consists of 16 residues. Here the CDR3 reads CASSSRTSGSLNEQYF. The CDR3 DNA reads TGTGCCAGCAGCTCAAGGACTAGCGGGAGCTTAAACGAGCAGTACTTC.

This chain joins TRBV20-1 and TRBJ2-3, with TRBD2 identical over 14 bases. The germline gives CDR1 DFQATT, CDR2 SNEGSKA (reference sequence). V lost 3 bases and J lost 6; bases outside the gene matches: 5. This CDR3 is 15 amino acids long. The CDR3 DNA reads TGCAGTGCTAGGACTAGCGGGAGGGGTATGGATACGCAGTATTTT. It specifies CSARTSGRGMDTQYF.

This chain uses TRBV5-1 with TRBJ2-3, with D possibly being TRBD2 (6 bases). CDR3 length: 15 residues. Germline values: CDR1 SGHRS, CDR2 YFSETQ. V gave up 0 bases and J gave up 5 bases, with 13 bases separating them. The CDR3 here is CASSLESSGEDTQYF. CDR3 DNA: TGCGCCAGCAGCTTGGAAAGTAGCGGAGAAGATACGCAGTATTTT.

This clonotype has just a few counts. The V call is TRBV7-9, the J call TRBJ1-5; D remains unclear. V was pared by 5 bases and J by 1 base, with 15 bases between. Germline CDR1 is SEHNR and CDR2 is FQNEAQ (reference sequence). CDR3 length: 16 residues. The CDR3 reads CASSPLGSGSNQPQHF. The CDR3 nucleotides read TGTGCCAGCAGCCCCTTGGGGTCTGGGAGCAATCAGCCCCAGCATTTT.

The chain couples TRBV27 to TRBJ2-1; TRBD2 aligns across 11 bases. The CDR3 spans 17 residues. The ends lost 5 bases at V and 7 bases at J; junction bases unmatched: 13. Germline V gene data show CDR1 as MNHEY and CDR2 as SMNVEV (reference sequence). The CDR3 loop reads CASSPLFTSGRGNEQFF. The DNA of the CDR3 is TGTGCCAGCAGTCCACTATTTACTAGCGGGAGAGGTAATGAGCAGTTCTTC.

This clonotype turned up a few times. This rearrangement joins TRBV7-2 to TRBJ2-7; D remains ambiguous. The CDR3 has 13 residues. From germline, CDR1 is SGHTA and CDR2 FQGNSA. V lost 7 bases and J 6 bases, leaving 16 bases between the germline ends. DNA for the CDR3: TGTGCCAGCACCATCGCTGGAACAGCCGAGCAGTACTTC. Its protein product is CASTIAGTAEQYF.

The chain has TRBV18 and TRBJ2-1; 14 bases match TRBD2. The CDR3 has 17 residues. In germline, CDR1 is KGHSH, CDR2 LQKENI. The J segment lost 6 bases and the V segment lost 6 bases, leaving 10 bases of the junction unmatched. The CDR3 region has the DNA TGTGCCAGCTCGCGCGACTCTGGGACTAGCGGGAGCAATGAGCAGTTCTTC. It specifies CASSRDSGTSGSNEQFF.

V usage is TRBV12-3 or TRBV12-4 and J usage is TRBJ2-1; D uncertain. The CDR3 totals 13 residues. Trimming pared 1 base from V and 8 bases from J, leaving 9 bases between. CDR3 DNA sequence: TGTGCCAGCAGTTTAGTAGCCGGGTATGAGCAGTTCTTC. Translating it yields CASSLVAGYEQFF.

The J gene is TRBJ2-7, the V gene TRBV6-4; 7 bases match TRBD1. TRBJ2-5 matches the DNA end more closely, so the J call is doubtful. CDR3 length equals 13 residues. From germline, CDR1 is MRHNA and CDR2 SNTAGT. CDR3 bases: TGTGCCAGCAGTGTTTCAGGGGGTGAGACCCAGTACTTC. This gives the protein CASSVSGGETQYF.

The chain links TRBV7-2 to TRBJ2-7, with 7 bases matching TRBD2. The ends lost 4 bases at V and 2 bases at J; junction bases unmatched: 11. This CDR3 region has 16 residues. Germline V gene sequence: CDR1 SGHTA, CDR2 FQGNSA. The CDR3 region has the DNA TGTGCCAGCAGCTCCTCCCTGGGTAGCGGGCCCTACGAGCAGTACTTC. Translating it yields CASSSSLGSGPYEQYF.

The rearrangement joins TRBV6-1 to TRBJ2-7; 7 nucleotides match TRBD2. The J segment lost 2 bases and the V segment lost 7 bases, leaving 8 bases of the junction unmatched. The CDR3 is made up of 14 amino acids. Germline assignment: CDR1 MNHNS and CDR2 SASEGT. The DNA for the CDR3 is TGTGCCAGCACGCTCGAGCGGGATCCCTACGAGCAGTACTTC. It specifies CASTLERDPYEQYF.

The chain combines TRBV15 with TRBJ2-2, with TRBD1 matching 8 bases. The CDR3 is 16 amino acids. The ends lost 4 bases at V and 6 bases at J; junction bases unmatched: 10. Germline V gene data show CDR1 as LNHNV and CDR2 as YYDKDF (reference sequence). This chain's CDR3 is CATSNIRGRYPGELFF. For the CDR3, the DNA is TGTGCCACCAGCAACATCAGGGGGCGATACCCCGGGGAGCTGTTTTTT.

This clonotype was counted only a few times. This chain joins TRBV9 and TRBJ2-3, with D uncertain. Germline V gene data show CDR1 as SGDLS and CDR2 as YYNGEE. V lost 0 bases to trimming and J lost 10 bases, with 9 bases between them. This CDR3 is 12 amino acids long. CDR3: CASSVDQAPQYF. In DNA form, the CDR3 reads TGTGCCAGCAGCGTAGATCAGGCCCCGCAGTATTTT.

A remark on this clonotype: A much bigger clone sits one base away, suggesting this may be a read error. The chain couples TRBV4-3 to TRBJ2-5; 9 positions match TRBD1. Gene TRBJ2-7 matches the end of the DNA better, so the J call may be wrong. CDR1 LGHNA and CDR2 YSLEER come from the germline V gene. The CDR3 has 14 amino acids. CDR3 bases: TGCGCCGGCAGCCAAGGGACAGGGACCTACGAGCAGTACTTC. Amino acids: CAGSQGTGTYEQYF.

This clonotype was seen a single time. CDR3 region: CASRRMGDGDEQFF. The CDR3, as DNA: TGTGCCAGCAGGCGCATGGGGGACGGGGATGAGCAGTTCTTC. This chain uses TRBV28 with TRBJ2-1; the D gene could be TRBD1 or TRBD2 (5 bases each). The germline V and J ends were trimmed by 6 bases and 8 bases, with 17 bases remaining between them. The germline V gene encodes CDR1 MDHEN and CDR2 SYDVKM. This CDR3 has 14 amino acids. The full variable domain, rest sourced from reference TRBV28 and TRBJ2-1, is DVKVTQSSRYLVKRTGEKVFLECVQDMDHENMFWYRQDPGLGLRLIYFSYDVKMKEKGDIPEGYSVSREKKERFSLILESASTNQTSMYLCASRRMGDGDEQFFGPGTRLTVL.

This chain joins TRBV5-4 and TRBJ2-1; weak D call: TRBD2 (7 bases). Germline V CDR1 and CDR2: SGHNT, YYREEE (reference sequence). This CDR3 contains 14 residues. V lost 6 bases to trimming and J lost 7 bases, with 17 bases between them. CDR3 in amino acids: CASTSRGGRNEQFF. Here the CDR3 DNA reads TGTGCCAGCACCTCTAGGGGGGGGCGAAATGAGCAGTTCTTC.

This clonotype has a handful of counts. The J gene is TRBJ2-7, the V gene TRBV4-1; 7 nucleotides agree with TRBD1. Germline lookup yields CDR1 MGHRA and CDR2 YSYEKL. The CDR3 consists of 13 residues. The V gene end was trimmed by 4 bases and the J gene end by 7 bases; junction bases not matched to a gene: 7. The CDR3 DNA reads as TGCGCCAGCAGCCCCGGGACAGCCTTAGAGCAGTACTTC. Encoded protein: CASSPGTALEQYF.

This sequence joins TRBV7-2 and TRBJ2-5; possible D gene TRBD2, 6 bases. Germline CDR1 and CDR2: SGHTA and FQGNSA. The CDR3 is made up of 14 amino acids. Trimming took off 5 bases at V and 5 bases at J, with 15 bases between the two ends. The CDR3 spells CASSRFGRGETQYF. Written as DNA, the CDR3 is TGTGCCAGCAGCCGTTTCGGGAGAGGCGAGACCCAGTACTTC.

This clonotype was observed a few times. The V and J genes are TRBV25-1 and TRBJ2-4; 8 bases agree with TRBD1. The CDR3 spans 14 residues. V shed 5 bases and J 9 bases; nucleotides not matched to a gene: 9. Germline V lookup: CDR1 MGHDK, CDR2 SYGVNS. The CDR3 sequence is CASSSGGASGIQYF. The CDR3 DNA reads TGTGCCAGCAGTTCAGGGGGCGCTTCAGGCATTCAGTACTTC.

V gene TRBV29-1 combines with J gene TRBJ2-3; D might be TRBD1 or TRBD2, each matching 5 bases. The CDR3 extends over 12 amino acids. V lost 7 bases and J lost 9, with 17 bases in between. Germline-derived CDR1 and CDR2 are SQVTM and ANQGSEA. The CDR3 DNA sequence: TGCAGCGCTACCACGGGGCGGGCAACGCAGTATTTT. This encodes CSATTGRATQYF.

The sample holds one count of this clonotype. The J gene is TRBJ2-4, the V gene TRBV5-1; D not resolved. The J call may be faulty, since TRBJ2-7 better matches the DNA end. Germline V gene sequence: CDR1 SGHRS, CDR2 YFSETQ. The CDR3 runs 18 residues. The CDR3 DNA sequence: TGCGCCAGCAGCTTGGTTCCCTCCGGACCAGGTACCACCTACGAGCAGTACTTC. Translated, it gives CASSLVPSGPGTTYEQYF.

This rearrangement joins TRBV12-3 or TRBV12-4 to TRBJ1-2; D may be TRBD1 (5 bases). V was pared by 3 bases and J by 0 bases, with 11 bases between. The length of the CDR3 is 15 residues. The CDR3 DNA follows: TGTGCCAGCAGTTTCTTACAGGAGGCTAACTATGGCTACACCTTC. This sequence encodes CASSFLQEANYGYTF.